One T cell receptor (beta chain) is described in this entry. Its antigen remains unidentified. PCR employed 60 Vbeta and 13 Jbeta primers. Generated by immunoSEQ multiplex PCR, the TCRdb table keeps only in-frame clones and is missing some. This sample contains around 50,000 clones. The data derive from a study of cytomegalovirus exposure and HLA in healthy donors. Study-level findings and limits: Some V segments, including TRBV6-2 and TRBV6-3, were excluded as indistinguishable. As a later analysis showed, a missense DCLRE1C variant was linked to trimming of TCR beta V- and J-genes. Specificity of a few CMV-associated chains for CMV antigens was verified in vitro.

Unmatched junction bases numbered 5, after V lost 0 bases and J lost 3 bases. CDR1 is SGHNT and CDR2 is YENEEA in the germline V gene. The CDR3 is 15 residues long. This clonotype was obtained from a woman between 45 and 65 years old in good health and CMV-seropositive. Sequencing was done on a sample of PBMCs. V gene TRBV11-3 combines with J gene TRBJ2-7; 7 nucleotides line up with TRBD2. This CDR3 reads CASSLDASGNYEQYF. The CDR3 DNA follows: TGTGCCAGCAGCTTAGATGCTAGCGGTAACTACGAGCAGTACTTC.